The sequence of this TCR beta chain was determined in a study of identical twins. Study conclusions and caveats: Cross-sectional statistical analysis was relied on for the conclusions, without the same donors being followed. Memory repertoires showed no such pattern, whereas abundant cord blood beta clonotypes carried fewer insertions. Analyses of zero insertions could be partly confounded by invariant MAIT and iNKT cells.

On this clonotype itself: Antigen specificity is unknown.

CDR1 SEHNR and CDR2 FQNEAQ come from the germline V gene (reference sequence). The CDR3 totals 15 residues. The V and J ends lost 5 bases and 6 bases respectively, with 20 bases between them. A template switching step contributed a universal primer site, while unique molecular identifiers were present in the cDNA. Via MiXCR, TCRdb re-called the 5' RACE reads, giving one row per CDR3 protein. The table records a few hundred thousand distinct CDR3 sequences, 9.5% to 10% of them present only once. These same records also appear under a second study, on yellow fever vaccine responses in identical twins.

V gene TRBV7-9 combines with J gene TRBJ2-7, with D hard to call. This sequence was found in a woman aged 18 to 35 in good health. Sample: PBMCs. DNA of the CDR3: TGTGCCAGCAGCCCCCCGCAATTCGTGGACGGCGAGCAGTACTTC. Residues: CASSPPQFVDGEQYF.